This T cell receptor (beta chain) was obtained from a study of control samples from healthy donors and cancer patients. Using immunoSEQ multiplex PCR, the repertoire was profiled, and TCRdb retains in-frame clones only, with some absent. The sample includes 150,000 or so clones, approximately 86% seen only once; the top ten take approximately 4.9%. The CDR3 spans 18 residues. V was trimmed by 3 bases and J by 0 bases, leaving 17 bases between them. Germline V gene sequence: CDR1 KGHDR, CDR2 SFDVKD. The source material was blood. The clonotype was recovered from a woman aged 25 to 39 in good health. This chain links TRBV24-1 with TRBJ1-3; D remains ambiguous. The DNA of the CDR3 is TGTGCCACCAGTGATGGAAATAGCAGGTACCACTCTGGAAACACCATATATTTT. Its translation is CATSDGNSRYHSGNTIYF.